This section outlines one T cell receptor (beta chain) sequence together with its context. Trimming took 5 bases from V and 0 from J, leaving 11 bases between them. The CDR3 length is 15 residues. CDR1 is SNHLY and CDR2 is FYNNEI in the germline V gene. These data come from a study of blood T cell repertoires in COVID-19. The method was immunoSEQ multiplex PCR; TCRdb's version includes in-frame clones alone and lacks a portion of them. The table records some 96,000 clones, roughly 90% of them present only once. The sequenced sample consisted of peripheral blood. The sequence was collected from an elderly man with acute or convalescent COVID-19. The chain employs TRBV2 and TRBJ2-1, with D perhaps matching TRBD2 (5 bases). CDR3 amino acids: CASSFKRSSYNEQFF. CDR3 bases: TGTGCCAGCAGTTTCAAGCGGAGCTCCTACAATGAGCAGTTCTTC.